These 20 T cell receptor beta chains originate from one sample sequenced in a study of shared clonotypes between healthy human individuals. Assay used: immunoSEQ multiplex PCR; TCRdb lists only in-frame clones, some missing. This repertoire shows roughly 2,500,000 clones, approximately 93% found once; its top ten account for approximately 0.36%. The sample comprised naive CD4+ T cells from PBMCs. Regarding subset: CD45RA+ positively selected. The receptor set was obtained from a man younger than 30 in good health. Some clones in this sample may be carry-over from other donors' samples.

V gene TRBV11-3 combines with J gene TRBJ2-5; D gene unclear. Germline V CDR1 and CDR2: SGHNT, YENEEA. V dropped 3 bases and J dropped 5 bases, with 10 bases sitting between them. This CDR3 contains 13 residues. CDR3 amino acids: CASSFGPGETQYF. Written as DNA, the CDR3 is TGTGCCAGCAGCTTCGGCCCCGGGGAGACCCAGTACTTC.

The rearrangement joins TRBV5-4 to TRBJ1-1, with 9 bases that match TRBD1. The V and J ends lost 6 bases and 4 bases, in that order; junction bases with no gene match: 7. The CDR3 has 14 residues. Germline CDR1 and CDR2: SGHNT and YYREEE (reference sequence). The chain's CDR3 is CASIQQGAGTEAFF. CDR3 sequence (DNA): TGTGCCAGCATCCAACAGGGGGCGGGCACTGAAGCTTTCTTT.

Many counts were recorded for this clone. This chain uses TRBV2 with TRBJ2-1, with a tentative D call TRBD2 (6 bases). Trimming took 8 bases from V and 3 from J, leaving 17 bases between them. Germline-derived CDR1 and CDR2 are SNHLY and FYNNEI. This CDR3 contains 15 residues. The CDR3 DNA is TGTGCCAGCGGACGTAGCGGAATACTCTACAATGAGCAGTTCTTC. It yields the protein CASGRSGILYNEQFF. Using reference TRBV2 and TRBJ2-1 for the parts outside the CDR3, the full variable domain is EPEVTQTPSHQVTQMGQEVILRCVPISNHLYFYWYRQILGQKVEFLVSFYNNEISEKSEIFDDQFSVERPDGSNFTLKIRSTKLEDSAMYFCASGRSGILYNEQFFGPGTRLTVL.

The chain joins TRBV5-1 to TRBJ2-5, with D possibly being TRBD1 (6 bases). Germline-derived CDR1 and CDR2 are SGHRS and YFSETQ. The length of the CDR3 is 15 residues. The V end was cut by 1 base, the J end by 2 bases, with 12 bases between. The CDR3 loop is CASSLLGDIQETQYF. Here the CDR3 DNA reads TGCGCCAGCAGCTTGTTGGGGGACATTCAAGAGACCCAGTACTTC.

The chain recombines TRBV9 with TRBJ2-4; D unclear. The germline V gene has CDR1 SGDLS and CDR2 YYNGEE. The germline V and J ends were trimmed by 4 bases and 7 bases, with 15 bases remaining between them. There are 14 residues in the CDR3. The CDR3 DNA follows: TGTGCCAGCAGCCGCGACTCGACACTGAACATTCAGTACTTC. Translation: CASSRDSTLNIQYF.

The rearrangement links TRBV5-1 to TRBJ1-1; 9 nucleotides match TRBD1. The germline gives CDR1 SGHRS, CDR2 YFSETQ. V gave up 5 bases and J gave up 4 bases; unmatched junction bases: 9. This CDR3 spans 15 amino acids. The CDR3 nucleotides are TGCGCCAGCAGGGGACAGGGTAGTGTGGCCACTGAAGCTTTCTTT. It specifies CASRGQGSVATEAFF.

The V call is TRBV29-1, the J call TRBJ2-7; D unclear. Germline CDR1 SQVTM, CDR2 ANQGSEA. The CDR3 has 13 amino acids. Trimming removed 1 base from V and 6 bases from J, with 13 bases in between. The CDR3 DNA follows: TGCAGCGTTGAAGTAGCTATGGCAGTCGAGCAGTACTTC. It specifies CSVEVAMAVEQYF.

Remarks on this clone: The same CDR3 also results from other DNA sequences found in this sample. The V and J genes are TRBV5-1 and TRBJ2-5; the D is unclear. The V gene's germline CDR1 is SGHRS and CDR2 YFSETQ. V was trimmed by 0 bases and J by 2 bases, leaving 8 bases between them. CDR3 length: 14 residues. The CDR3 sequence is CASSLGSGQETQYF. The CDR3 DNA sequence: TGCGCCAGCAGCTTGGGTTCCGGGCAAGAGACCCAGTACTTC.

This clone was counted once. The V and J genes are TRBV28 and TRBJ2-7; possibly TRBD2 for D (6 bases). This CDR3 spans 13 amino acids. Trimming took off 3 bases at V and 6 bases at J, with 12 bases between the two ends. The germline CDR1 and CDR2 sequences are MDHEN and SYDVKM. CDR3 sequence: CASSFARRGEQYF. In nucleotides, the CDR3 is TGTGCCAGCAGTTTCGCCAGGAGGGGCGAGCAGTACTTC.

V usage is TRBV9 and J usage is TRBJ2-3; D is ambiguous. Trimming shortened V by 0 bases and J by 5 bases, and 10 bases separated the two germline ends. CDR1 is SGDLS and CDR2 is YYNGEE in the germline V gene. The CDR3 length is 14 residues. The CDR3 coding sequence is TGTGCCAGCAGCGTAGCTAAGGCAGAAGATACGCAGTATTTT. It codes for CASSVAKAEDTQYF.

The CDR3 DNA reads as TGTGCCAGCAGTTTTTTGACAGACCCCTACGAGCAGTACTTC. This encodes CASSFLTDPYEQYF. This chain uses TRBV28 with TRBJ2-7; a possible D gene is TRBD1 (5 bases). V was clipped by 3 bases and J by 2 bases, with 11 bases between them. The CDR3 loop spans 14 amino acids. Germline V gene lookup returns CDR1 MDHEN and CDR2 SYDVKM.

This clone was observed a single time. The V call is TRBV5-1, the J call TRBJ1-4; TRBD1 is a possible D gene (5 bases). The CDR3 runs 15 residues. Germline values: CDR1 SGHRS, CDR2 YFSETQ. The V gene lost 2 bases and the J gene lost 8 bases, with 16 bases spanning the gap. The CDR3 nucleotides are TGCGCCAGCAGCTTTGGGCCCATCGGGGGAGAAAAACTGTTTTTT. Translated: CASSFGPIGGEKLFF.

This chain links TRBV5-4 with TRBJ2-7; D gene unclear. V gave up 1 base and J gave up 3 bases, with 8 bases separating them. The germline V gene has CDR1 SGHNT and CDR2 YYREEE (reference sequence). This CDR3 contains 13 residues. Here the CDR3 DNA reads TGTGCCAGCAGCTTGTTGGCCAACTACGAGCAGTACTTC. This translates into CASSLLANYEQYF. Full variable domain (rest looked up from reference TRBV5-4 and TRBJ2-7): ETGVTQSPTHLIKTRGQQVTLRCSSQSGHNTVSWYQQALGQGPQFIFQYYREEENGRGNFPPRFSGLQFPNYSSELNVNALELDDSALYLCASSLLANYEQYFGPGTRLTVT.

The rearrangement joins TRBV6-6 to TRBJ2-5; 9 positions match TRBD1. After removal of 4 bases from V and 5 bases from J, the junction contained 8 bases not matched to a gene. The CDR3 contains 15 residues. The germline CDR1 and CDR2 sequences are MNHNY and SVGAGI (reference sequence). The CDR3 spells CASSWTGALEETQYF. The CDR3 nucleotides read TGTGCCAGCAGTTGGACAGGGGCCCTGGAGGAGACCCAGTACTTC.

V is TRBV9 and J is TRBJ1-1; D is perhaps TRBD1 (6 bases). The V end was cut by 4 bases, the J end by 3 bases, with 13 bases between. Germline values: CDR1 SGDLS, CDR2 YYNGEE. This CDR3 has 14 residues. CDR3 DNA sequence: TGTGCCAGCAGCCCGATGCGACAGGACACTGAAGCTTTCTTT. Translating it yields CASSPMRQDTEAFF.

This clone was recorded only once. The chain has TRBV9 and TRBJ2-1, with 13 bases fitting TRBD2. The CDR3 has 17 residues. Germline CDR1 reads SGDLS; CDR2 reads YYNGEE. With 3 bases clipped from V and 10 bases from J, the junction kept 13 bases outside the gene matches. As DNA, the CDR3 is TGTGCCAGCAGCGGAGGAACTAGCGGGAGGGCCTTGGGAGAGCAGTTCTTC. Encoded protein: CASSGGTSGRALGEQFF. The full variable domain, in which reference TRBV9 and TRBJ2-1 provide the parts outside the CDR3, is DSGVTQTPKHLITATGQRVTLRCSPRSGDLSVYWYQQSLDQGLQFLIQYYNGEERAKGNILERFSAQQFPDLHSELNLSSLELGDSALYFCASSGGTSGRALGEQFFGPGTRLTVL.

Comments on this clone: In the same sample, other DNA sequences code for this CDR3. The chain is built from TRBV2 and TRBJ2-5; 9 nucleotides agree with TRBD1. The CDR3 consists of 15 residues. The J segment lost 5 bases and the V segment lost 1 base, leaving 5 bases of the junction unmatched. CDR1 SNHLY and CDR2 FYNNEI come from the germline V gene. CDR3 nucleotide sequence: TGTGCCAGCAGTGAAGAACAGGGGGCGGAGGAGACCCAGTACTTC. As protein: CASSEEQGAEETQYF. Supplemented by reference TRBV2 and TRBJ2-5, the full variable domain reads EPEVTQTPSHQVTQMGQEVILRCVPISNHLYFYWYRQILGQKVEFLVSFYNNEISEKSEIFDDQFSVERPDGSNFTLKIRSTKLEDSAMYFCASSEEQGAEETQYFGPGTRLLVL.

This clone has only one observation. The rearrangement joins TRBV7-2 to TRBJ2-2, with 7 nucleotides matching TRBD2. CDR3 size: 13 residues. The trim removed 7 bases at V and 3 bases at J, leaving 2 bases unmatched. The germline CDR1 and CDR2 sequences are SGHTA and FQGNSA. CDR3 DNA: TGTGCCAGCACCCGGGGGGACACCGGGGAGCTGTTTTTT. This encodes CASTRGDTGELFF.

J is TRBJ2-5 and V is TRBV29-1; possibly TRBD1 or TRBD2 for D (5 bases each). This CDR3 contains 14 residues. With 4 bases removed from V and 1 base from J, the gap between germline ends came to 13 bases. CDR1 and CDR2 (germline): SQVTM, ANQGSEA. The DNA of the CDR3 is TGCAGCGTTGTCCGGGACGGGGTCCAAGAGACCCAGTACTTC. Its protein is CSVVRDGVQETQYF.

The chain couples TRBV28 to TRBJ2-3, with D tentatively TRBD2 (6 bases). Germline CDR1 is MDHEN and CDR2 is SYDVKM. The CDR3 length is 14 residues. The V end lost 5 bases, the J end lost 4 bases, and 13 bases lay between the germline ends. The CDR3 nucleotides are TGTGCCAGCAGTAACGGGAGTAGCTCAGATACGCAGTATTTT. Translating gives CASSNGSSSDTQYF.